Listed below are T cell receptor beta chains from one sample, sequenced in a study of shared clonotypes between healthy human individuals. Assay used: immunoSEQ multiplex PCR; TCRdb lists only in-frame clones, some missing. The data contain 2,100,000 or so clones, approximately 96% of them singletons. Sequenced: naive CD4+ T cells sorted from blood. The origin of the receptors is a man younger than 30 in good health. Each CDR3 is given with its conserved first and last residue. Each record gives: V gene, J gene, D gene, clone size, CDR3 DNA, CDR3 protein. The D gene is left open where the match is weak. The size of a clone is reported for some rows only, either as once, few or many, or as a class for expanded clones.

V: TRBV11-3; J: TRBJ1-4; D: TRBD1; size: NA; DNA: TGTGCCAGCAGCTTTTATCCCGGGACAGGGTGGGGAAAACTGTTTTTT; CDR3: CASSFYPGTGWGKLFF
V: TRBV2; J: TRBJ2-2; D: NA; size: NA; DNA: TGTGCCAGTACTATAGACACCGGGGAGCTGTTTTTT; CDR3: CASTIDTGELFF
V: TRBV5-8; J: TRBJ1-5; D: NA; size: NA; DNA: TGTGCCAGCAGCTTGGATTGGGGGATCAGCAATCAGCCCCAGCATTTT; CDR3: CASSLDWGISNQPQHF
V: TRBV5-4; J: TRBJ2-5; D: TRBD2; size: NA; DNA: TGTGCCAGCAGCTTGGGTGGCGGGAGGGCCAAAGAGACCCAGTACTTC; CDR3: CASSLGGGRAKETQYF
V: TRBV6-1; J: TRBJ2-2; D: TRBD1; size: few; DNA: TGTGCCAGCAGTGTACAGGGGGCCGGGGAGCTGTTTTTT; CDR3: CASSVQGAGELFF
V: TRBV5-1; J: TRBJ1-4; D: TRBD1; size: NA; DNA: TGCGCCAGCAGCGGACAGGGGAATGAAAAACTGTTTTTT; CDR3: CASSGQGNEKLFF
V: TRBV2; J: TRBJ1-1; D: TRBD1; size: NA; DNA: TGTGCCATGCCGACAGGGGTGAACACTGAAGCTTTCTTT; CDR3: CAMPTGVNTEAFF
V: TRBV10-3; J: TRBJ2-6; D: NA; size: NA; DNA: TGTGCCATCAGCTCGACTGAAACCTCTGGGGCCAACGTCCTGACTTTC; CDR3: CAISSTETSGANVLTF
V: TRBV2; J: TRBJ1-5; D: NA; size: NA; DNA: TGTGCCAGCAGTGGGGGACTTACAAATTACCAGCCCCAGCATTTT; CDR3: CASSGGLTNYQPQHF
V: TRBV5-1; J: TRBJ2-1; D: TRBD1; size: NA; DNA: TGCGCCAGCAGCTTGACAGGACAGGGGGCGTATGAGCAGTTCTTC; CDR3: CASSLTGQGAYEQFF
V: TRBV28; J: TRBJ2-5; D: TRBD2; size: NA; DNA: TGTGCCAGCAGTGTACTGCCCGGGACTACCAAAGAGACCCAGTACTTC; CDR3: CASSVLPGTTKETQYF
V: TRBV2; J: TRBJ1-6; D: NA; size: NA; DNA: TGTGCCAGCAGTGAAATCGGCTATACGAATTCACCCCTCCACTTT; CDR3: CASSEIGYTNSPLHF
V: TRBV5-1; J: TRBJ2-2; D: TRBD1; size: NA; DNA: TGCGCCAGCAGCCCGGCGGGACAGGGGATCGGGGAGCTGTTTTTT; CDR3: CASSPAGQGIGELFF
V: TRBV2; J: TRBJ1-1; D: NA; size: NA; DNA: TGTGCCGGAAGATACGAAAGAACTGAAGCTTTCTTT; CDR3: CAGRYERTEAFF
V: TRBV29-1; J: TRBJ2-7; D: TRBD1; size: NA; DNA: TGCAGCGTTGTCAAAATTCCGTCGACAGGGGCATTCTACGAGCAGTACTTC; CDR3: CSVVKIPSTGAFYEQYF
V: TRBV6-6; J: TRBJ2-7; D: TRBD2; size: NA; DNA: TGTGCCAGCAGTCCCCTAGCGGATTACGAGCAGTACTTC; CDR3: CASSPLADYEQYF
V: TRBV4-3; J: TRBJ2-1; D: NA; size: NA; DNA: TGCGCCAGCAGCCAAGATCACCCTGGGGCGGGCCTTTACAATGAGCAGTTCTTC; CDR3: CASSQDHPGAGLYNEQFF
V: TRBV7-2; J: TRBJ2-1; D: TRBD2; size: NA; DNA: TGTGCCAGCAGCTTTTCGGGGGGCGGGAGGAAAGGTGAGCAGTTCTTC; CDR3: CASSFSGGGRKGEQFF
V: TRBV11-2; J: TRBJ2-1; D: TRBD2; size: NA; DNA: TGTGCCAGCAGCTCGGCAGCGGGAGGTTCCTACAATGAGCAGTTCTTC; CDR3: CASSSAAGGSYNEQFF
V: TRBV19; J: TRBJ2-7; D: NA; size: NA; DNA: TGTGCCAGTAGTATTTCGGGGTTTGAGCAGTACTTC; CDR3: CASSISGFEQYF
V: TRBV6-5; J: TRBJ2-3; D: NA; size: NA; DNA: TGTGCCAGCCGCGGACTCAGCACAGATACGCAGTATTTT; CDR3: CASRGLSTDTQYF
V: TRBV11-2; J: TRBJ2-3; D: NA; size: NA; DNA: TGTGCCAGCAGCTTAGTTGGTACGCAGTATTTT; CDR3: CASSLVGTQYF
V: TRBV7-3; J: TRBJ1-5; D: NA; size: NA; DNA: TGTGCCAGCAGCTTAAATCCAGGGGATCAGCCCCAGCATTTT; CDR3: CASSLNPGDQPQHF
V: TRBV2; J: TRBJ2-7; D: TRBD1; size: once; DNA: TGTGCCAGCAGGGGGCAGGGGGCTGGTGAGCAGTACTTC; CDR3: CASRGQGAGEQYF
V: TRBV10-3; J: TRBJ2-5; D: NA; size: NA; DNA: TGTGCCATCAGTGATCTGGGGGTCGAGACCCAGTACTTC; CDR3: CAISDLGVETQYF
V: TRBV9; J: TRBJ1-2; D: TRBD1; size: NA; DNA: TGTGCCAGCACCCGGACAGGGACTAACTATGGCTACACCTTC; CDR3: CASTRTGTNYGYTF
V: TRBV10-1; J: TRBJ2-4; D: TRBD1; size: NA; DNA: TGCGCCACCTGGTTCAGGGGGAACATAGCCAAAAACATTCAGTACTTC; CDR3: CATWFRGNIAKNIQYF
V: TRBV5-4; J: TRBJ1-1; D: TRBD1; size: NA; DNA: TGTGCCAGCAGCTTGGCCCGGGACAGGAACACTGAAGCTTTCTTT; CDR3: CASSLARDRNTEAFF
V: TRBV14; J: TRBJ1-1; D: NA; size: once; DNA: TGTGCCAGCAGCCAAGTGGGAACTGAAGCTTTCTTT; CDR3: CASSQVGTEAFF
V: TRBV10-3; J: TRBJ2-7; D: TRBD2; size: NA; DNA: TGTGCCATCAGTGAGTCAGGGACTACCTACGAGCAGTACTTC; CDR3: CAISESGTTYEQYF
V: TRBV9; J: TRBJ2-1; D: TRBD2; size: NA; DNA: TGTGCCAGCAGCGTTCTCCCTAGCGGGAGGTCCAATGAGCAGTTCTTC; CDR3: CASSVLPSGRSNEQFF
V: TRBV6-5; J: TRBJ1-3; D: NA; size: NA; DNA: TGTGCCAGCAGTTACTCTCGGGGTTCTGGAAACACCATATATTTT; CDR3: CASSYSRGSGNTIYF
V: TRBV5-4; J: TRBJ2-7; D: TRBD2; size: NA; DNA: TGTGCCAGCAGCTTGGGTAGCGGGGTCTCCTACGAGCAGTACTTC; CDR3: CASSLGSGVSYEQYF
V: TRBV5-1; J: TRBJ2-5; D: TRBD2; size: NA; DNA: TGCGCCAGCAGCTTGGGCGGGAGCGAGACCCAGTACTTC; CDR3: CASSLGGSETQYF
V: TRBV5-6; J: TRBJ2-4; D: NA; size: NA; DNA: TGTGCCAGCAGCACTGGCATACGGAAACCCGTAGCCAAAAACATTCAGTACTTC; CDR3: CASSTGIRKPVAKNIQYF
V: TRBV19; J: TRBJ1-1; D: NA; size: NA; DNA: TGTGCCAGTATCCCAACAGGGAGCGAGACTGAAGCTTTCTTT; CDR3: CASIPTGSETEAFF
V: TRBV19; J: TRBJ2-3; D: NA; size: NA; DNA: TGTGCCAGTAGCCCGGGGCAAATTAGCACAGATACGCAGTATTTT; CDR3: CASSPGQISTDTQYF
V: TRBV4-3; J: TRBJ1-5; D: NA; size: NA; DNA: TGCGCCAGCAGCCAAGTTATTGGTCAGCCCCAGCATTTT; CDR3: CASSQVIGQPQHF
V: TRBV30; J: TRBJ2-7; D: TRBD1; size: NA; DNA: TGTGCCTGGAGTGTAGGGACAGGGGGGCCCTACGAGCAGTACTTC; CDR3: CAWSVGTGGPYEQYF
V: TRBV5-1; J: TRBJ2-1; D: TRBD2; size: NA; DNA: TGCGCCAGCAGCTTGGGACTAGCGGGCTCTTCGGAGCAGTTCTTC; CDR3: CASSLGLAGSSEQFF
V: TRBV29-1; J: TRBJ1-1; D: NA; size: NA; DNA: TGCAGCGTTGAGAAACAGGAAAACACTGAAGCTTTCTTT; CDR3: CSVEKQENTEAFF
V: TRBV7-9; J: TRBJ1-2; D: NA; size: NA; DNA: TGTGCCAGCAGCCCAGGGGAGGATGGCTACACCTTC; CDR3: CASSPGEDGYTF
V: TRBV4-2; J: TRBJ1-1; D: NA; size: NA; DNA: TGTGCCAGCAGCCCAGGATCCAAGGACACTGAAGCTTTCTTT; CDR3: CASSPGSKDTEAFF
V: TRBV7-9; J: TRBJ2-3; D: NA; size: once; DNA: TGTGCCAGCAGCTTAGTTATGGGGCGAGATACGCAGTATTTT; CDR3: CASSLVMGRDTQYF
V: TRBV7-2; J: TRBJ2-3; D: TRBD2; size: NA; DNA: TGTGCCAGCAGCGTTTACGGGACTAGCGGGAATACGCAGTATTTT; CDR3: CASSVYGTSGNTQYF
V: TRBV19; J: TRBJ1-6; D: NA; size: NA; DNA: TGTGCCAGTAGTATGTTACAGGGCGATAATTCACCCCTCCACTTT; CDR3: CASSMLQGDNSPLHF
V: TRBV2; J: TRBJ1-4; D: NA; size: once; DNA: TGTGCCAGCAGTGACATTGAAAAACTGTTTTTT; CDR3: CASSDIEKLFF
V: TRBV6-1; J: TRBJ1-4; D: NA; size: NA; DNA: TGTGCCAGCAGTGAAACAGGGCCTAATGAAAAACTGTTTTTT; CDR3: CASSETGPNEKLFF
V: TRBV19; J: TRBJ2-5; D: TRBD1; size: NA; DNA: TGTGCCAGTAGTGGGACAGGGTCATTGACCCAGTACTTC; CDR3: CASSGTGSLTQYF
V: TRBV19; J: TRBJ1-2; D: NA; size: NA; DNA: TGTGCCAGTAGTATAGCCGCAGGGGAATCTGGCTACACCTTC; CDR3: CASSIAAGESGYTF
V: TRBV10-2; J: TRBJ1-4; D: NA; size: NA; DNA: TGCGCCAGCAGGAGGGGGACTGCAACTAATGAAAAACTGTTTTTT; CDR3: CASRRGTATNEKLFF
V: TRBV7-9; J: TRBJ2-2; D: NA; size: NA; DNA: TGTGCCAGCAGCTTCCCGGGACTGTCTAACACCGGGGAGCTGTTTTTT; CDR3: CASSFPGLSNTGELFF
V: TRBV5-5; J: TRBJ2-5; D: NA; size: NA; DNA: TGTGCCAGCAGCCCCGTCACGGCTGGACCTCTTATGAAGACCCAGTACTTC; CDR3: CASSPVTAGPLMKTQYF
V: TRBV7-6; J: TRBJ1-3; D: NA; size: NA; DNA: TGTGCCAGCAGCTTAGGGGCGTCCAGCTCTGGAAACACCATATATTTT; CDR3: CASSLGASSSGNTIYF
V: TRBV18; J: TRBJ2-3; D: NA; size: NA; DNA: TGTGCCAGCTCACCACCGTCGGGGGCCCTCACAGATACGCAGTATTTT; CDR3: CASSPPSGALTDTQYF
V: TRBV7-2; J: TRBJ2-1; D: TRBD2; size: NA; DNA: TGTGCCAGCAGCTTGACTAGCGGGAGCCACAATGAGCAGTTCTTC; CDR3: CASSLTSGSHNEQFF
V: TRBV2; J: TRBJ1-5; D: NA; size: NA; DNA: TGTGCCAGCAAGGGGGTAAGCAATCAGCCCCAGCATTTT; CDR3: CASKGVSNQPQHF
V: TRBV5-4; J: TRBJ2-3; D: NA; size: NA; DNA: TGTGCCAGCAGCCCCCCTCGCGGGGATACGCAGTATTTT; CDR3: CASSPPRGDTQYF